This T cell receptor beta chain was documented in a study of identical twins. There were only healthy Caucasians among the donors. On this clonotype itself: Its antigen is still unknown.

Findings and limits, study-wide: Models underestimated how often monozygotic twins shared out-of-frame TCR alpha.

One entry per CDR3 protein results from TCRdb running MiXCR on the 5' RACE reads. This repertoire shows 1.5 million to 2 million distinct CDR3 sequences, roughly 35% found once; its top ten account for roughly 0.3%. Sequenced input: cord blood. The origin of this receptor is a newborn girl in good health.

The CDR3: CASSHPRDRARTDTQYF. The CDR3 DNA sequence: TGTGCCAGCAGCCATCCAAGGGACAGGGCACGCACAGATACGCAGTATTTT. The chain has TRBV7-9 and TRBJ2-3; TRBD1 matches 9 bases. CDR1 SEHNR and CDR2 FQNEAQ come from the germline V gene (reference sequence). V gave up 5 bases and J gave up 1 base; unmatched junction bases: 10. This CDR3 has 17 amino acids.